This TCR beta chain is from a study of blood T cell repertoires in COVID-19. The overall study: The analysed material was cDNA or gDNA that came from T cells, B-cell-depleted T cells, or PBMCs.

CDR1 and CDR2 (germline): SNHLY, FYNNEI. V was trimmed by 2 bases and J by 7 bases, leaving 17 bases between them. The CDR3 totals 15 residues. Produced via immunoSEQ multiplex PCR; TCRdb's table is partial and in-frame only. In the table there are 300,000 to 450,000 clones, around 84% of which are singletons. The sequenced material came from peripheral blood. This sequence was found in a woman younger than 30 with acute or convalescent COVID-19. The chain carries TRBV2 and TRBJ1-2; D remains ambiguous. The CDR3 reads CASSETNGRGRGYTF. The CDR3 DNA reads TGTGCCAGCAGTGAAACTAACGGGAGAGGCCGTGGCTACACCTTC. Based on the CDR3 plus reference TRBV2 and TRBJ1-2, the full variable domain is EPEVTQTPSHQVTQMGQEVILRCVPISNHLYFYWYRQILGQKVEFLVSFYNNEISEKSEIFDDQFSVERPDGSNFTLKIRSTKLEDSAMYFCASSETNGRGRGYTFGSGTRLTVV.